The present TCR beta chain was sequenced within a study of blood T cells in healthy people across ages. Study-level information: Template switching captured about one barcoded beta molecule per two T cells.

This clonotype was detected only a few times. Germline V CDR1 and CDR2: ENHRY, SYGVKD. The CDR3 is 12 residues long. The V end was cut by 4 bases, the J end by 5 bases, with 8 bases between. Combining a sample-barcoded 5' primer with a J-beta primer mix, a second PCR ran for roughly 7 to 11 cycles. Using its own MiXCR run on the 5' RACE reads, TCRdb lists one record per CDR3 protein. In the table there are hundreds of thousands of distinct CDR3 sequences, 21% of which are singletons. Material for sequencing was blood. This rearrangement joins TRBV10-3 to TRBJ1-2, with D perhaps matching TRBD1 (5 bases). The sequence derives from a man aged 65 to 85 in good health. CDR3 region: CAISGDGYGYTF. Here the CDR3 DNA reads TGTGCCATCAGTGGGGACGGATATGGCTACACCTTC.